This entry concerns a single T cell receptor (beta chain). These data originate in a study of immune characterization of retroperitoneal liposarcoma. Germline values: CDR1 MNHNS, CDR2 SASEGT. The CDR3 consists of 13 residues. The V end lost 2 bases, the J end lost 5 bases, and 8 bases lay between the germline ends. TCRdb called the PCR reads again in MiXCR, with one record for every CDR3 protein. The sample shows fewer than 6,000 distinct CDR3 sequences, more than 25% of them seen only once. Sequenced sample: tumor tissue. This receptor was taken from a female donor with retroperitoneal liposarcoma. The chain joins TRBV6-1 to TRBJ2-3; maybe TRBD2 (5 bases). The CDR3 sequence is CASSETGRDTQYF. The CDR3 coding sequence is TGTGCCAGCAGTGAAACGGGGAGAGATACGCAGTATTTT.